This T cell receptor beta chain was obtained from a study of cytomegalovirus exposure and HLA in healthy donors. V was pared by 3 bases and J by 12 bases, with 13 bases of the junction left unmatched. This CDR3 is 14 amino acids long. The germline CDR1 and CDR2 sequences are LGHNA and YNFKEQ. Amplification used 60 Vbeta primers and 13 Jbeta primers. Generated by immunoSEQ multiplex PCR, the TCRdb table keeps only in-frame clones and is missing some. The repertoire has around 170,000 clones, roughly 78% of them found once; the top ten carry 1%. This receptor was identified in a woman between 50 and 59 years old in good health and CMV-seropositive. The chain joins TRBV4-2 to TRBJ2-7; 8 bases agree with TRBD1. The material sequenced was PBMCs. CDR3 bases: TGTGCCAGCAGCCAGGACCCGACAGGGGTCCTACGGTACTTC. Its translation: CASSQDPTGVLRYF.